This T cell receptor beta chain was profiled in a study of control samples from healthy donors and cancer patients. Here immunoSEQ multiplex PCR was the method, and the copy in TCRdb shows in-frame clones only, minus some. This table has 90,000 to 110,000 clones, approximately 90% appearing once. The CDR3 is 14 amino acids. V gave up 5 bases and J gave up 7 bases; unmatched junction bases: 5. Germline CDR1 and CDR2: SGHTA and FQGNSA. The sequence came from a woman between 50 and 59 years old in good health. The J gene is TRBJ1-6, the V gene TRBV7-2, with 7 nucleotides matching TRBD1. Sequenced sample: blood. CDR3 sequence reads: CASSVGTENSPLHF. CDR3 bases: TGTGCCAGCAGCGTCGGGACAGAGAATTCACCCCTCCACTTT.